This T cell receptor (beta chain) was obtained from a study of cytomegalovirus exposure and HLA in healthy donors. 60 Vbeta and 13 Jbeta primers were used in PCR. Data came from immunoSEQ multiplex PCR; TCRdb stores just in-frame clones and leaves some out. Reported are 90,000 to 150,000 clones; the ten largest clones contain 3.6%. The V segment lost 4 bases and the J segment 5 bases; nucleotides outside the gene matches: 4. The germline V gene encodes CDR1 SGDLS and CDR2 YYNGEE. The CDR3 runs to 15 residues. Material: PBMCs. The genes are TRBV9 and TRBJ2-2, with 11 bases matching TRBD2. The sequence was collected from a young man in good health and CMV-seronegative. The CDR3 is CASSPRLAGTGELFF. CDR3 DNA sequence: TGTGCCAGCAGCCCGAGACTAGCGGGAACCGGGGAGCTGTTTTTT.